The entry below describes one T cell receptor (beta chain). Study processing details: Quantification of nucleated cells was approximated via reference gene primer amplification. Sequencing was performed with immunoSEQ multiplex PCR; in TCRdb, only in-frame clones are kept and a portion is missing. V, J and clone size reflect that table, while D and trimming were determined from the DNA. This table has about 310,000 clones, about nine tenths appearing once. Germline V lookup: CDR1 SGHKS, CDR2 YYEKEE (reference sequence). CDR3 size: 17 residues. V trimming: 0 bases; J trimming: 6 bases; junction bases outside the gene matches: 11. These data belong to a study of blood T cell repertoires in COVID-19. On the study more broadly: From the United States, Italy and Spain came samples of acute and convalescent COVID-19.

The V gene is TRBV5-5, the J gene TRBJ2-2; TRBD1 aligns across 7 bases. This receptor was obtained from a man between 50 and 59 years old with active or convalescent COVID-19. The sequenced sample consisted of peripheral blood. Here the CDR3 reads CASSLEGATDSPGELFF. CDR3 DNA sequence: TGTGCCAGCAGCTTGGAGGGGGCGACAGACTCGCCCGGGGAGCTGTTTTTT.